The 28 T cell receptor beta chains given below trace back to one sample, sequenced in a study of shared clonotypes between healthy human individuals (dated by TCRdb to between 2020 and 2021). The library was obtained by the immunoSEQ multiplex PCR assay. The clones in this table, taken by TCRdb from immuneACCESS, are in-frame only. Not every clone is retained; where verified, under half of the shortfall comes from an unresolved V gene, and the cause of the rest is unknown. The sample table lists around 440,000 clones, 70% to 80% of them with a count of one. The ten largest make up approximately 12% of the sample. What was sequenced was PBMCs. The receptors were gathered from a woman between 35 and 50 years old in good health. Some clones in this sample may be carry-over from other donors' samples.

In regard to this clone: The junction departs from germline at one end; a sequencing error may be responsible. V and J are TRBV7-7 and TRBJ2-5; D remains ambiguous. The CDR3 sequence is 13 residues long. CDR1 SSHAT and CDR2 FNYEAQ come from the germline V gene (reference sequence). CDR3 residues: CASSLAPRETQYF. CDR3 coding DNA: TGTGCTAGCAGCTTAGCCCCCAGGGAGACCCAGTACTTC.

The chain has TRBV5-1 and TRBJ1-1; D unresolved. This CDR3 has 14 residues. V lost 1 base and J 0 bases, leaving 7 bases between the germline ends. CDR1 SGHRS and CDR2 YFSETQ come from the germline V gene. The CDR3 DNA reads as TGCGCCAGCAGCTTGTATACGGTGAACACTGAAGCTTTCTTT. It yields the protein CASSLYTVNTEAFF.

The chain couples TRBV11-2 to TRBJ1-5; 8 positions agree with TRBD1. In germline, CDR1 is SGHAT, CDR2 FQNNGV. The CDR3 loop spans 14 amino acids. Trimming took 5 bases from V and 6 from J; bases not matched to a gene: 6. As DNA, the CDR3 is TGTGCCAGCAGCCCAGGACAGGGCGGTCAGCCCCAGCATTTT. As protein: CASSPGQGGQPQHF.

The chain has TRBV15 and TRBJ2-7, with D possibly called TRBD1 or TRBD2 (6 bases each). Germline V gene data show CDR1 as LNHNV and CDR2 as YYDKDF (reference sequence). The V gene lost 0 bases and the J gene lost 0 bases, with 9 bases spanning the gap. This CDR3 has 15 residues. The CDR3 loop reads CATSREGGGSYEQYF. CDR3 nucleotides: TGTGCCACCAGCAGAGAAGGGGGAGGCTCCTACGAGCAGTACTTC.

The chain employs TRBV9 and TRBJ2-1, with unresolved D. The germline V and J ends were trimmed by 3 bases and 6 bases, with 4 bases remaining between them. Germline V gene data show CDR1 as SGDLS and CDR2 as YYNGEE. There are 11 residues in the CDR3. The CDR3 region is CASSASNEQFF. Written as DNA, the CDR3 is TGTGCCAGCAGCGCATCCAATGAGCAGTTCTTC. Full variable domain (remainder filled in from reference TRBV9 and TRBJ2-1): DSGVTQTPKHLITATGQRVTLRCSPRSGDLSVYWYQQSLDQGLQFLIQYYNGEERAKGNILERFSAQQFPDLHSELNLSSLELGDSALYFCASSASNEQFFGPGTRLTVL.

This clone occurred a few times. The chain has TRBV7-3 and TRBJ2-3; possibly TRBD1 for D (6 bases). Germline-derived CDR1 and CDR2 are SGHTA and FQGTGA. This CDR3 has 15 amino acids. The germline V and J ends were trimmed by 2 bases and 2 bases, with 11 bases remaining between them. The CDR3 DNA reads TGTGCCAGCAGCTTACAGGGGCCAGCCACAGATACGCAGTATTTT. Encoded protein: CASSLQGPATDTQYF.

This sequence joins TRBV4-3 and TRBJ2-1, with 7 bases fitting TRBD2. The length of the CDR3 is 16 residues. Germline V gives CDR1 LGHNA, CDR2 YSLEER. V lost 0 bases to trimming and J lost 4 bases; unmatched junction nucleotides: 6. The CDR3 region has the DNA TGCGCCAGCAGCCAAGATCCCCTAGCGGCTTACAATGAGCAGTTCTTC. It translates to CASSQDPLAAYNEQFF.

The chain uses TRBV7-9 and TRBJ2-7, with 12 nucleotides matching TRBD2. J lost 6 bases, V lost 5 bases, and 8 bases had no gene match. The CDR3 contains 15 residues. Germline V lookup: CDR1 SEHNR, CDR2 FQNEAQ (reference sequence). CDR3 sequence: CASSPLAGGLGEQYF. The CDR3 coding sequence is TGTGCCAGCAGCCCCCTAGCGGGAGGGCTAGGCGAGCAGTACTTC.

This clone has more than one count but fewer than ten. The chain is built from TRBV7-2 and TRBJ2-7; D tentatively fits TRBD1 or TRBD2 (6 bases each). V was shortened by 5 bases and J by 3 bases, with 17 bases between the two germline ends. The CDR3 spans 15 residues. Germline values: CDR1 SGHTA, CDR2 FQGNSA. CDR3 DNA sequence: TGTGCCAGCAGCCCGGGAGAGGGGGGAATCTACGAGCAGTACTTC. It is translated as CASSPGEGGIYEQYF.

The chain uses TRBV7-3 and TRBJ1-1; weak D call: TRBD1 (5 bases). Trimming removed 2 bases from V and 4 bases from J, with 8 bases in between. The CDR3 runs 13 residues. The V gene's germline CDR1 is SGHTA and CDR2 FQGTGA. The CDR3 here is CASSLGAGTEAFF. The CDR3 DNA is TGTGCCAGCAGCTTAGGGGCGGGCACTGAAGCTTTCTTT.

J is TRBJ1-1 and V is TRBV19; no firm D call. Germline-derived CDR1 and CDR2 are LNHDA and SQIVND (reference sequence). V was clipped by 3 bases and J by 0 bases, with 14 bases between them. The CDR3 runs to 16 residues. This CDR3 is CASSMASGSMNTEAFF. DNA of the CDR3: TGTGCCAGTAGTATGGCCTCGGGCTCCATGAACACTGAAGCTTTCTTT.

J is TRBJ2-5 and V is TRBV5-4; TRBD2 aligns across 7 bases. The CDR3 covers 13 residues. J lost 5 bases, V lost 6 bases, and 7 bases had no gene match. Germline CDR1 and CDR2: SGHNT and YYREEE (reference sequence). In DNA form, the CDR3 reads TGTGCCAGCACCCTGACGGGAGGCGAGACCCAGTACTTC. It is translated as CASTLTGGETQYF.

V usage is TRBV28 and J usage is TRBJ2-5; possibly TRBD2 for D (5 bases). Germline V gene lookup returns CDR1 MDHEN and CDR2 SYDVKM. The CDR3 sequence is 15 residues long. V lost 6 bases to trimming and J lost 2 bases, with 16 bases between them. The DNA for the CDR3 is TGTGCCAGCAGCCCTCGTAGTAGCGCGCAAGAGACCCAGTACTTC. Translation gives CASSPRSSAQETQYF.

This clone turned up a few times. V is TRBV4-3 and J is TRBJ2-5; perhaps TRBD2 as D (5 bases). Looked up from germline, CDR1 is LGHNA and CDR2 is YSLEER. The CDR3 totals 15 residues. Trimming shortened V by 1 base and J by 0 bases, and 9 bases separated the two germline ends. CDR3 nucleotides: TGCGCCAGCAGCCAAGCGGGAACTTACCAAGAGACCCAGTACTTC. Encoded protein: CASSQAGTYQETQYF.

The chain joins TRBV11-2 to TRBJ1-5; D is uncertain. The V end lost 2 bases, the J end lost 4 bases, and 3 bases lay between the germline ends. The CDR3 runs to 12 residues. Germline assignment: CDR1 SGHAT and CDR2 FQNNGV. Here the CDR3 DNA reads TGTGCCAGCAGCTTACCTAATCAGCCCCAGCATTTT. Amino acid sequence: CASSLPNQPQHF.

In this sample, this clone turned up many times. The chain links TRBV18 to TRBJ2-1; TRBD2 is a possible D gene (5 bases). V was shortened by 2 bases and J by 8 bases, with 19 bases between the two germline ends. Germline CDR1 reads KGHSH; CDR2 reads LQKENI. This CDR3 contains 16 residues. CDR3 sequence: CASSPRASGLGDEQFF. CDR3 nucleotides: TGTGCCAGCTCACCAAGGGCAAGCGGATTGGGCGATGAGCAGTTCTTC.

The chain has TRBV10-2 and TRBJ2-7, with D tentatively TRBD1 (6 bases). V lost 2 bases and J 3 bases, leaving 11 bases between the germline ends. The CDR3 is made up of 14 amino acids. Germline assignment: CDR1 WSHSY and CDR2 SAAADI. CDR3 DNA sequence: TGCGCCAGCAGTGAGGGGGGCGAGAACTACGAGCAGTACTTC. Its protein product is CASSEGGENYEQYF.

The J gene is TRBJ2-5, the V gene TRBV27, with TRBD2 matching 11 bases. The tail of the sequence fits TRBJ2-7 better, so the J call may be wrong. The CDR3 runs 17 residues. Per germline, CDR1 MNHEY and CDR2 SMNVEV (reference sequence). The CDR3 sequence is CASSERSLSGRGYEQYF. CDR3 sequence (DNA): TGTGCCAGCAGTGAACGGTCCCTTAGCGGGAGGGGGTACGAGCAGTACTTC.

The rearrangement uses TRBV7-9 and TRBJ1-2, with D unresolved. This CDR3 has 11 residues. V lost 4 bases and J lost 4, with 4 bases in between. CDR1 is SEHNR and CDR2 is FQNEAQ in the germline V gene (reference sequence). DNA for the CDR3: TGTGCCAGCAGCTCCGCCTATGGCTACACCTTC. It codes for CASSSAYGYTF.

Concerning this clone: The same CDR3 arises from other DNA sequences in this sample as well. This chain joins TRBV5-1 and TRBJ2-7, with TRBD2 as a possible D gene (5 bases). The CDR3 sequence is 11 residues long. Germline V gene lookup returns CDR1 SGHRS and CDR2 YFSETQ. V was trimmed by 0 bases and J by 7 bases, leaving 5 bases between them. The CDR3 loop is CASSLAGEQYF. CDR3 in DNA: TGCGCCAGCAGCTTGGCGGGGGAGCAGTACTTC.

Remarks on this clone: A far more abundant clone sits one base away, making this likely a read error. Other DNA sequences within the sample encode an identical CDR3. V usage is TRBV7-9 and J usage is TRBJ2-6; D not certain. Germline V lookup: CDR1 SEHNR, CDR2 FQNEAQ (reference sequence). The CDR3 has 15 amino acids. The CDR3 region has the DNA TGCGCCAGCAGCTTAGTGCTCTCTGGGGCCAACGTCCTGACTTTC. Protein sequence: CASSLVLSGANVLTF.

The chain joins TRBV4-2 to TRBJ2-7; D is unclear. CDR1 is LGHNA, CDR2 YNFKEQ, per germline. The CDR3 spans 13 residues. Trimming removed 6 bases at V and 0 bases at J, with 9 bases between. CDR3 protein: CASSPVSSYEQYF. CDR3 coding DNA: TGTGCCAGCAGTCCGGTGAGCTCCTACGAGCAGTACTTC.

The rearrangement joins TRBV25-1 to TRBJ1-4; D remains unclear. The CDR3 totals 16 residues. CDR1 MGHDK and CDR2 SYGVNS come from the germline V gene. V lost 7 bases, J lost 3 bases, and 18 bases lay in between. CDR3 DNA: TGTGCCAGCACCAAACAAGGTTGGGTGCCTAATGAAAAACTGTTTTTT. Protein product: CASTKQGWVPNEKLFF.

This chain joins TRBV27 and TRBJ2-7, with no clear D. This CDR3 region has 14 residues. Trimming took off 6 bases at V and 2 bases at J, with 14 bases between the two ends. The germline V gene has CDR1 MNHEY and CDR2 SMNVEV (reference sequence). CDR3: CASRESSHAYEQYF. CDR3 in DNA: TGTGCCAGCAGGGAATCCTCACACGCCTACGAGCAGTACTTC.

This clone appeared many times. The chain employs TRBV19 and TRBJ2-4; D not certain. From germline, CDR1 is LNHDA and CDR2 SQIVND (reference sequence). V dropped 3 bases and J dropped 0 bases, with 9 bases sitting between them. The CDR3 extends over 15 amino acids. DNA for the CDR3: TGTGCCAGTAGTATGCCGGCACTAGCCAAAAACATTCAGTACTTC. This sequence encodes CASSMPALAKNIQYF.

This clone was seen more than once but under ten times. CDR3 bases: TGTGCCAGCAGCACGGGACCCACGCGCACTGAAGCTTTCTTT. Translated: CASSTGPTRTEAFF. V and J are TRBV27 and TRBJ1-1; a weak D match, TRBD1 (5 bases). The CDR3 is made up of 14 amino acids. V lost 6 bases, J lost 4 bases, and 15 bases lay in between. The germline V gene has CDR1 MNHEY and CDR2 SMNVEV (reference sequence).

Points on this clone: The sample holds other DNA sequences that translate to the same CDR3. CDR3 residues: CASSLTGSSYEQYF. The CDR3 DNA follows: TGTGCCAGCAGCTTAACCGGGAGCTCCTACGAGCAGTACTTC. The genes are TRBV7-2 and TRBJ2-7; D possibly corresponds to TRBD2 (6 bases). Trimming stripped 2 bases from V and 0 bases from J, with 8 bases between. This CDR3 is built from 14 residues. CDR1 and CDR2 (germline): SGHTA, FQGNSA.

CDR3 amino acids: CASSLGQGRSNQPQHF. The CDR3 bases are TGTGCCAGCAGCTTAGGACAGGGAAGGAGCAATCAGCCCCAGCATTTT. J is TRBJ1-5 and V is TRBV7-6, with TRBD1 matching over 7 bases. Trimming removed 1 base from V and 1 base from J; junction bases left unmatched: 4. CDR1 and CDR2 (germline): SGHVS, FNYEAQ. The CDR3 is 16 amino acids.